The rows below give T cell receptor beta chains drawn from one sample of a study of lymphopenia after photon versus proton radiotherapy. Assay used: immunoSEQ multiplex PCR; TCRdb lists only in-frame clones, some missing. The table lists around 64,000 clones, about nine tenths of them singletons. The sample consisted of peripheral blood, taken from a patient treated with photon-based radiotherapy. Source of these receptors: a woman aged 40 to 49 with cholangiocarcinoma. CDR3s include the opening cysteine and the closing phenylalanine or tryptophan. A D gene is named only where the DNA matches it firmly. Rows give clone size only sometimes, using once, few, many, or a class for an expanded clone.

d_call j_call v_call cdr3_length clone_size cdr3_aa cdr3_nt
. TRBJ1-1 TRBV4-1 15 . CASSQDGGVTTEAFF TGCGCCAGCAGCCAAGATGGCGGGGTAACCACTGAAGCTTTCTTT
TRBD2 TRBJ2-7 TRBV18 16 . CASSRGAGTLSYEQYF TGTGCCAGCTCACGAGGAGCGGGGACCCTCTCCTACGAGCAGTACTTC
. TRBJ2-2 TRBV2 17 . CASSEAGDPRRAGELFF TGTGCCAGCAGTGAAGCCGGGGACCCCAGACGGGCCGGGGAGCTGTTTTTT
. TRBJ1-6 TRBV5-1 15 . CASSLEVTGISPLHF TGCGCCAGCAGCTTGGAGGTGACGGGAATTTCACCCCTCCACTTT
. TRBJ1-6 TRBV27 15 . CASSTGQLLNSPLHF TGTGCCAGCTCTACCGGACAGCTACTTAATTCACCCCTCCACTTT
. TRBJ1-4 TRBV6-5 14 . CASSLGGLGEKLFF TGTGCCAGCAGCCTAGGGGGACTAGGTGAAAAACTGTTTTTT
. TRBJ1-3 TRBV2 16 . CASRRDTGASGNTIYF TGTGCCAGCAGGCGGGACACTGGCGCCTCTGGAAACACCATATATTTT
. TRBJ1-1 TRBV11-2 13 . CASSYRGNTEAFF TGTGCCAGCAGCTATAGGGGGAACACTGAAGCTTTCTTT
TRBD2 TRBJ2-4 TRBV30 13 . CAWSPGGRNIQYF TGTGCCTGGAGCCCCGGGGGGAGGAACATTCAGTACTTC
TRBD2 TRBJ2-1 TRBV5-4 15 . CASSLENGGFNEQFF TGTGCCAGCAGCTTGGAAAACGGGGGGTTCAATGAGCAGTTCTTC
. TRBJ1-5 TRBV6-6 12 once CAIQVSNQPQHF TGTGCCATACAGGTTAGCAATCAGCCCCAGCATTTT
. TRBJ2-7 TRBV4-1 15 . CASSQQLGVSYEQYF TGCGCCAGCAGCCAACAACTAGGGGTTTCCTACGAGCAGTACTTC
. TRBJ2-7 TRBV7-2 14 . CASSLGTASYEQYF TGTGCCAGCAGCTTAGGGACAGCGTCCTACGAGCAGTACTTC
. TRBJ2-2 TRBV5-1 16 . CASSLAVRTETGELFF TGCGCCAGCAGCTTGGCCGTAAGGACAGAGACCGGGGAGCTGTTTTTT
. TRBJ2-1 TRBV19 14 . CASSIRGRNNEQFF TGTGCCAGTAGTATAAGAGGGCGGAACAATGAGCAGTTCTTC
TRBD1 TRBJ2-2 TRBV18 13 . CASSRDRPPELFF TGTGCCAGCTCTCGGGACAGGCCCCCGGAGCTGTTTTTT
. TRBJ1-1 TRBV5-1 15 . CASSPGDGRDRRAFF TGCGCCAGCAGCCCAGGGGACGGTAGAGACAGGAGGGCTTTCTTT
. TRBJ1-1 TRBV5-6 13 . CASTAGRVGEAFF TGTGCCAGCACCGCCGGGAGGGTGGGAGAAGCTTTCTTT
. TRBJ1-5 TRBV6-1 10 . CATGDQPQHF TGTGCCACCGGTGATCAGCCCCAGCATTTT
. TRBJ1-2 TRBV28 15 . CAIPSGAETNYGYTF TGTGCCATCCCTTCTGGGGCAGAAACTAACTATGGCTACACCTTC
. TRBJ1-1 TRBV7-8 13 once CASSSPPYTEAFF TGTGCCAGCAGCTCGCCCCCTTACACTGAAGCTTTCTTT
. TRBJ1-4 TRBV5-1 15 . CASSFAQSSNEKLFF TGCGCCAGCAGCTTTGCACAGAGCAGTAATGAAAAACTGTTTTTT
. TRBJ1-4 TRBV15 16 . CATSRDQDGPNEKLFF TGTGCCACCAGCAGGGACCAGGACGGACCTAATGAAAAACTGTTTTTT
TRBD1 TRBJ1-1 TRBV29-1 9 once CSPLTGAFF TGCAGCCCTCTGACAGGGGCTTTCTTT
TRBD1 TRBJ2-7 TRBV2 14 . CASSDRGPAYEQYF TGTGCCAGCAGCGACAGGGGTCCTGCCTACGAGCAGTACTTC
. TRBJ1-3 TRBV27 14 . CASSTAGAGNTIYF TGTGCCAGCAGTACCGCAGGGGCTGGAAACACCATATATTTT
TRBD1 TRBJ2-2 TRBV4-3 14 . CASSQETGSRELFF TGCGCCAGCAGCCAAGAGACAGGGTCCCGGGAGCTGTTTTTT
. TRBJ2-7 TRBV30 13 . CAWSQGQLYEQYF TGTGCCTGGAGCCAAGGGCAACTCTACGAGCAGTACTTC
TRBD1 TRBJ1-2 TRBV13 17 . CASSLSGSTGGNYGYTF TGTGCCAGCAGTCTGAGCGGTAGCACAGGGGGCAACTATGGCTACACCTTC
TRBD1 TRBJ1-5 TRBV5-1 15 . CASSFGDRDNQPQHF TGCGCCAGCAGCTTTGGGGACAGGGATAATCAGCCCCAGCATTTT
. TRBJ2-3 TRBV19 15 . CASSSPKGSTDTQYF TGTGCCAGTAGCAGCCCGAAGGGGAGCACAGATACGCAGTATTTT
TRBD1 TRBJ1-2 TRBV9 14 . CASSVGGGDYGYTF TGTGCCAGCAGCGTGGGAGGGGGCGACTATGGCTACACCTTC
TRBD1 TRBJ1-2 TRBV10-3 13 few CAITEDRDYGYTF TGTGCCATCACCGAGGACAGGGACTATGGCTACACCTTC
. TRBJ2-5 TRBV15 14 once CATSRDRRKETQYF TGTGCCACCAGCAGAGATCGGCGAAAAGAGACCCAGTACTTC
. TRBJ2-7 TRBV7-2 14 . CASSDTFGFYEQYF TGTGCCAGCAGCGATACGTTCGGTTTCTACGAGCAGTACTTC
TRBD2 TRBJ2-3 TRBV7-9 14 . CASSLAGLTDTQYF TGTGCCAGCAGCCTAGCGGGGCTGACAGATACGCAGTATTTT
. TRBJ2-1 TRBV7-9 13 . CASSPGGLDEQFF TGTGCCAGCAGCCCCGGGGGCCTCGATGAGCAGTTCTTC
. TRBJ2-3 TRBV7-2 13 once CASRNGTAFTQYF TGTGCCAGCAGGAACGGAACAGCTTTTACGCAGTATTTT
. TRBJ2-3 TRBV9 17 . CASSAQQGPPHTDTQYF TGTGCCAGCAGCGCGCAGCAGGGGCCCCCCCATACAGATACGCAGTATTTT
. TRBJ1-2 TRBV6-5 13 . CAVRDRTNYGYTF TGTGCCGTTCGGGACCGAACCAACTATGGCTACACCTTC